Reported below is one T cell receptor beta chain. The antigen is unknown. This sample stems from a study of cytomegalovirus exposure and HLA in healthy donors. Study conclusions and caveats: TCR beta V- and J-gene trimming, according to a later analysis, was linked to a missense DCLRE1C variant. Highly shared sequence variants in one cluster were likely a sequencing artifact. TCR beta sequences reportedly predicted most subjects' HLA-A and HLA-B alleles accurately.

The V segment lost 3 bases and the J segment 7 bases; nucleotides outside the gene matches: 9. This CDR3 has 16 residues. Germline-derived CDR1 and CDR2 are LNHDA and SQIVND (reference sequence). The PCR made use of 60 Vbeta and 13 Jbeta primers. The table came from immunoSEQ multiplex PCR; TCRdb's copy has only in-frame clones and leaves some out. The table shows fewer than 200,000 clones, with around 80% occurring only once. The receptor was isolated from a woman between 45 and 65 years old in good health and CMV-seropositive. The sample comprised PBMCs. The V gene is TRBV19, the J gene TRBJ1-4; 9 bases fit TRBD1. CDR3 nucleotide sequence: TGTGCCAGTAGTATCCGAGGGGGACAGGGACTTGAAAAACTGTTTTTT. Amino acids: CASSIRGGQGLEKLFF.